This TCR beta chain was captured by sequencing in a study of breast tumors, draining lymph nodes, adjacent tissues. Overall study results and limits: Luminal-like breast cancer showed significantly greater tumor-nontumor repertoire similarity than basal-like breast cancer did. Most tumor T cells seemingly derive from lymph node, then expand in tumor. Compared with lymph nodes, tumors were less diverse; compared with nontumor tissue, more. The lymph node origin of tumor T cells was framed as consistent with a hypothesis, not demonstrated.

This clonotype was counted ten times or more. Antigen: not known. The lymph nodes were axillary draining lymph nodes from breast cancer patients. The CDR3 contains 12 residues. The V end lost 11 bases, the J end lost 2 bases, and 11 bases lay between the germline ends. Germline CDR1 reads SNHLY; CDR2 reads FYNNEI. TCRdb called the multiplex PCR reads again in MiXCR, with one record for every CDR3 protein. The table has about 230,000 distinct CDR3 sequences, about 30% seen once. The V and J genes are TRBV2 and TRBJ2-3, with D possibly being TRBD1 or TRBD2 (5 bases each). The TCR comes from a female donor with breast cancer. Some clones in this sample may be carry-over from other donors' samples. Input material: axillary lymph node tissue. The CDR3 sequence is CAGGHNTDTQYF. The CDR3 DNA reads as TGTGCCGGAGGACACAACACAGATACGCAGTATTTT.